The next 4 T cell receptor beta chains were all read from a single sample in a study of cytomegalovirus exposure and HLA in healthy donors. Assay: immunoSEQ multiplex PCR; the TCRdb copy retains only in-frame clones and omits some. The sample shows 150,000 to 180,000 clones, approximately 86% of them seen only once. The sequencing input was PBMCs. These receptors all stem from a man younger than 30 in good health and CMV-seropositive.

V and J are TRBV6-5 and TRBJ1-3; no reliable D call. Trimming took 0 bases from V and 0 from J, leaving 6 bases between them. Germline values: CDR1 MNHEY, CDR2 SVGAGI. The length of the CDR3 is 15 residues. The DNA for the CDR3 is TGTGCCAGCAGTTACTCAACGAGCTCTGGAAACACCATATATTTT. Amino acid sequence: CASSYSTSSGNTIYF.

The chain has TRBV21-1 and TRBJ1-1; the table assigns TRBD1, which was not confirmed against the DNA. TRBV21-1 is listed as a pseudogene. This CDR3 is 15 amino acids long. CDR3 DNA: TGTGCCAGCTCCGGGACACTGAGGATGAACACTGAAGCTTTCTTT. This translates into CASSGTLRMNTEAFF.

This chain links TRBV7-2 with TRBJ2-1; 15 nucleotides align to TRBD2. Germline CDR1 reads SGHTA; CDR2 reads FQGNSA. Germline trimming cut 2 bases from V and 6 bases from J; bases unmatched to any gene: 2. This CDR3 has 16 amino acids. CDR3 nucleotides: TGTGCCAGCAGCTTACGGACTAGCGGGAGGGTCAATGAGCAGTTCTTC. It translates to CASSLRTSGRVNEQFF.

The rearrangement uses TRBV30 and TRBJ2-7; 14 positions match TRBD2. Germline V gene data show CDR1 as GTSNPN and CDR2 as SVGIG (reference sequence). Trimming took 3 bases from V and 8 from J; bases not matched to a gene: 6. This CDR3 is built from 14 residues. This CDR3 reads CAWSTGTSGSKQYF. Here the CDR3 DNA reads TGTGCCTGGAGCACCGGGACTAGCGGGAGTAAGCAGTACTTC.